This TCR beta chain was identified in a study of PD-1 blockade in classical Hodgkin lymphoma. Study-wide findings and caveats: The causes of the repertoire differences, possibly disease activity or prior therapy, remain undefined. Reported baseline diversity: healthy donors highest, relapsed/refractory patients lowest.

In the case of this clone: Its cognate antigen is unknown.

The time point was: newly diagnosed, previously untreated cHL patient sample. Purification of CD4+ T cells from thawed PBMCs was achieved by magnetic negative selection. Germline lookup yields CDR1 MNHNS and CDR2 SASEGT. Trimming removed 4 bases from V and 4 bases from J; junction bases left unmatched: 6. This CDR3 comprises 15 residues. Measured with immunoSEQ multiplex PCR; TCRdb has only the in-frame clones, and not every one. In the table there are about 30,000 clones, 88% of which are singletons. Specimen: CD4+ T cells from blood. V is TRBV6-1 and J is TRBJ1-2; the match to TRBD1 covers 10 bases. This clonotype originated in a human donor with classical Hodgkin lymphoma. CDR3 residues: CASSARRTGGYGYTF. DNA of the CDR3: TGTGCCAGCAGTGCTCGCCGGACAGGGGGCTATGGCTACACCTTC.